Below are 2 T cell receptor beta chains sequenced from a single sample in a study of PD-1 blockade in classical Hodgkin lymphoma. The data were produced by immunoSEQ multiplex PCR, yet TCRdb's version contains in-frame clones alone and is incomplete. The sample holds around 65,000 clones, 70% to 90% seen once. Time point described: cycle 4 day 1 (C4D1), after around six weeks of nivolumab. Patients all relapsed after autologous stem cell transplantation, and there was variation in brentuximab vedotin exposure. This material consisted of peripheral blood mononuclear cells (PBMCs), taken before the fourth cycle of nivolumab. The receptor source for this set is a human donor with classical Hodgkin lymphoma.

The CDR3 spells CASSFNPSRDRDKDTQYF. In nucleotides, the CDR3 is TGTGCCAGCAGTTTTAACCCCTCCCGGGACAGGGATAAAGATACGCAGTATTTT. The chain couples TRBV7-2 to TRBJ2-3; 9 bases fit TRBD1. This CDR3 has 18 amino acids. Trimming removed 6 bases from V and 5 bases from J; junction bases left unmatched: 18. From germline, CDR1 is SGHTA and CDR2 FQGNSA.

This chain connects TRBV6-6 to TRBJ1-5; no firm D call. Trimming pared 5 bases from V and 1 base from J, leaving 12 bases between. This CDR3 comprises 15 residues. From germline, CDR1 is MNHNY and CDR2 SVGAGI (reference sequence). CDR3 nucleotide sequence: TGTGCCAGCAGTAAATCTGACACAAGCAATCAGCCCCAGCATTTT. This translates into CASSKSDTSNQPQHF.